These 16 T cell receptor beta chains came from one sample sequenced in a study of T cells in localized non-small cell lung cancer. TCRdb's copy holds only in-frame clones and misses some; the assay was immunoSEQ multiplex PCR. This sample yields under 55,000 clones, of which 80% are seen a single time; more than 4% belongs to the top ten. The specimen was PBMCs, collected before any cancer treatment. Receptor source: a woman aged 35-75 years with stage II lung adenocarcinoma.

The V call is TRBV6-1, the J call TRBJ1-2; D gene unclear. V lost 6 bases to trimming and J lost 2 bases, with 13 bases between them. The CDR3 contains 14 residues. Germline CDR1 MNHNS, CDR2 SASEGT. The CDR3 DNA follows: TGTGCCAGCAGGGCCTCGAGTTCAAACTATGGCTACACCTTC. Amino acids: CASRASSSNYGYTF.

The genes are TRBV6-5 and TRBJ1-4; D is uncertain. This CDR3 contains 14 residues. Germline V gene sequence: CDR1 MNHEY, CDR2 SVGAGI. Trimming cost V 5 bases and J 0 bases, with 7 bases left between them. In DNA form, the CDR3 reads TGTGCCAGCAGTAACGACCCAACTAATGAAAAACTGTTTTTT. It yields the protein CASSNDPTNEKLFF.

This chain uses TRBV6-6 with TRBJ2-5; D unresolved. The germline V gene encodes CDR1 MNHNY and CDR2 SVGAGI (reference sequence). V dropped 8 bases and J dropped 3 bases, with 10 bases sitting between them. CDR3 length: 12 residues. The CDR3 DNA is TGTGCCAGCGAAGGCAGAGAAGAGACCCAGTACTTC. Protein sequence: CASEGREETQYF.

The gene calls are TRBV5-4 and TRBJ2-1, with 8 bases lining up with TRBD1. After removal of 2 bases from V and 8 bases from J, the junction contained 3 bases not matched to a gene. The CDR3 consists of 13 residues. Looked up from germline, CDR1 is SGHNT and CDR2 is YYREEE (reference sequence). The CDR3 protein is CASSFAGGDEQFF. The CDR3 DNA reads TGTGCCAGCAGCTTCGCAGGGGGCGATGAGCAGTTCTTC.

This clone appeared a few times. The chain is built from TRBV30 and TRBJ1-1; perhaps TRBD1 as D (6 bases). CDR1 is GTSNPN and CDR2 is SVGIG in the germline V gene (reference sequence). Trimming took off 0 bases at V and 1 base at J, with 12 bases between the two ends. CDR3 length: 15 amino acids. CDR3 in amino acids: CAWSVDRLQNTEAFF. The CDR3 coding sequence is TGTGCCTGGAGTGTCGACAGGTTACAGAACACTGAAGCTTTCTTT.

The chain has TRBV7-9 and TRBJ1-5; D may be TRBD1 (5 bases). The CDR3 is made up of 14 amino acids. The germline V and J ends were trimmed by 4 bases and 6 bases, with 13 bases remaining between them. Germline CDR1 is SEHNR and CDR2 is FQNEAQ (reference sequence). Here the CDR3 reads CASSSSEGFQPQHF. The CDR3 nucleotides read TGTGCCAGCAGCTCTTCAGAGGGGTTTCAGCCCCAGCATTTT.

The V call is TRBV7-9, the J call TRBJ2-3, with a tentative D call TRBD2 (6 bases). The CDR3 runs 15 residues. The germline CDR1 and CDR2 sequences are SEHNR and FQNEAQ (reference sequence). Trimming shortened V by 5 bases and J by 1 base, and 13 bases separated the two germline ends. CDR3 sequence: CASSTLSGRTDTQYF. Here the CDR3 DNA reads TGTGCCAGCAGCACCCTTAGCGGTCGCACAGATACGCAGTATTTT.

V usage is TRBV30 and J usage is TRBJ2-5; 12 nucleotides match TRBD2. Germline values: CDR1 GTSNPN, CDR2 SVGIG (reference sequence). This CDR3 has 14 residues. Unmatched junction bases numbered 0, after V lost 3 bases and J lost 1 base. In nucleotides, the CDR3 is TGTGCCTGGAGACTAGCGGGGGGCCAAGAGACCCAGTACTTC. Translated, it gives CAWRLAGGQETQYF.

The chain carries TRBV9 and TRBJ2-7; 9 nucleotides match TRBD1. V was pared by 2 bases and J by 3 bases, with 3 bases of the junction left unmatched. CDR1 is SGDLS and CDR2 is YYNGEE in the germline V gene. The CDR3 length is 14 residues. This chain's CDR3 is CASSVGDRDYEQYF. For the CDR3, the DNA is TGTGCCAGCAGCGTTGGGGACAGGGACTACGAGCAGTACTTC.

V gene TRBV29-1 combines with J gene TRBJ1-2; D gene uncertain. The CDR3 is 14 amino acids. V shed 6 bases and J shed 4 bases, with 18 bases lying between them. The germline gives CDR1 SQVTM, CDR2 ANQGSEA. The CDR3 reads CSVGGGPPFYGYTF. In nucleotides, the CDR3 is TGCAGCGTCGGCGGAGGGCCCCCTTTCTATGGCTACACCTTC.

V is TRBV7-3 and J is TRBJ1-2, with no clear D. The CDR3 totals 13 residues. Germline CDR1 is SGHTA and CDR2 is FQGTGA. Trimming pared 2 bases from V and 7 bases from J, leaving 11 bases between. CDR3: CASSLDGKAGYTF. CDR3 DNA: TGTGCCAGCAGCTTAGATGGAAAAGCTGGCTACACCTTC.

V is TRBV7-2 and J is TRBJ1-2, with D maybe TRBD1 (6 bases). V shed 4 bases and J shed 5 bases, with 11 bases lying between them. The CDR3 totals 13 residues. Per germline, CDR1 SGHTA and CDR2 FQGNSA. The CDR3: CASSSIGGYGYTF. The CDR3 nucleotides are TGTGCCAGCAGCTCGATAGGGGGATATGGCTACACCTTC. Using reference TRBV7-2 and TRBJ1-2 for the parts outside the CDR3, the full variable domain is GAGVSQSPSNKVTEKGKDVELRCDPISGHTALYWYRQSLGQGLEFLIYFQGNSAPDKSGLPSDRFSAERTGGSVSTLTIQRTQQEDSAVYLCASSSIGGYGYTFGSGTRLTVV.

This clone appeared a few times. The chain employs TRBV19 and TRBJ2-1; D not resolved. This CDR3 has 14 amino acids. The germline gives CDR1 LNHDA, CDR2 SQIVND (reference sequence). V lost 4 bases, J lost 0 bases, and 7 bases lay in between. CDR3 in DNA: TGTGCCAGTAGTACCACCAGCTCCTACAATGAGCAGTTCTTC. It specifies CASSTTSSYNEQFF.

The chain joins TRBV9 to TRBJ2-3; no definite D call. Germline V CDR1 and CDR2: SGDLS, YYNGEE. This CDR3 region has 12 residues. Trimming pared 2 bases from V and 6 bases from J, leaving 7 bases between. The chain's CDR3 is CASSVSVDTQYF. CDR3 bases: TGTGCCAGCAGCGTCTCGGTGGATACGCAGTATTTT.

CDR3: CASGLEQETQYF. The CDR3, as DNA: TGTGCCAGCGGGCTGGAGCAAGAGACCCAGTACTTC. This rearrangement joins TRBV2 to TRBJ2-5; D call uncertain. The germline V and J ends were trimmed by 8 bases and 2 bases, with 9 bases remaining between them. This CDR3 spans 12 amino acids. Germline V gene data show CDR1 as SNHLY and CDR2 as FYNNEI.

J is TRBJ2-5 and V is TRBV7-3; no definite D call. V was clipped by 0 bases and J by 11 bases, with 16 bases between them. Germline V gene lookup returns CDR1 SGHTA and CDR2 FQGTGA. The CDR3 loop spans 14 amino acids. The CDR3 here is CASSLTPGSGEQYF. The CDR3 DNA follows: TGTGCCAGCAGCTTAACACCAGGTTCGGGTGAGCAGTACTTC. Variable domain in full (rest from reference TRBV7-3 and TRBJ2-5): GAGVSQTPSNKVTEKGKYVELRCDPISGHTALYWYRQSLGQGPEFLIYFQGTGAADDSGLPNDRFFAVRPEGSVSTLKIQRTERGDSAVYLCASSLTPGSGEQYFGPGTRLLVL.